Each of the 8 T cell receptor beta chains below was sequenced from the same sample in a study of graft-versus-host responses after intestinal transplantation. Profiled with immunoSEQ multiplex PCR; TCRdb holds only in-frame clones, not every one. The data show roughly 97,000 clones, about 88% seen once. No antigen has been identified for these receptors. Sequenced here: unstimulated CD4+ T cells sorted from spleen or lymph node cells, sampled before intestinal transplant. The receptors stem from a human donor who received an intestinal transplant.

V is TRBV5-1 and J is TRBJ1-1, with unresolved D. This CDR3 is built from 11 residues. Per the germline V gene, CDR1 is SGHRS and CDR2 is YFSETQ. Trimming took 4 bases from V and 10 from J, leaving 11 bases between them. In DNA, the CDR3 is TGCGCCAGCAGCACCGGCTGGGGAGCTTTCTTT. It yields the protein CASSTGWGAFF.

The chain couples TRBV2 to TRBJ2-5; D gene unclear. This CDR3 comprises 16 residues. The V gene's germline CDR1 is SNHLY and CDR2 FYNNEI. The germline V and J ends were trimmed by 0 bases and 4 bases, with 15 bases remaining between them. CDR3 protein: CASSEAGAQPLETQYF. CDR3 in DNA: TGTGCCAGCAGTGAAGCGGGTGCGCAGCCCCTAGAGACCCAGTACTTC.

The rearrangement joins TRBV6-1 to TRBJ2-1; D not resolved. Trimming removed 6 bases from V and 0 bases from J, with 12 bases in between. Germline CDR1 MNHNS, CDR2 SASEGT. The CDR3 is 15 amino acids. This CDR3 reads CASSPRVSSYNEQFF. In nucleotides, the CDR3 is TGTGCCAGCAGCCCCCGGGTGAGCTCCTACAATGAGCAGTTCTTC.

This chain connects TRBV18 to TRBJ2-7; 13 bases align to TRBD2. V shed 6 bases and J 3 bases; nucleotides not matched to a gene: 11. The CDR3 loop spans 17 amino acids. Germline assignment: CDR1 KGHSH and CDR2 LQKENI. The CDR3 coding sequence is TGTGCCAGCTCCCTCCGCGGGACTAGCGGGGTCCGCTACGAGCAGTACTTC. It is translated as CASSLRGTSGVRYEQYF. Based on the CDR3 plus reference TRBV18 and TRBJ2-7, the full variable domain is NAGVMQNPRHLVRRRGQEARLRCSPMKGHSHVYWYRQLPEEGLKFMVYLQKENIIDESGMPKERFSAEFPKEGPSILRIQQVVRGDSAAYFCASSLRGTSGVRYEQYFGPGTRLTVT.

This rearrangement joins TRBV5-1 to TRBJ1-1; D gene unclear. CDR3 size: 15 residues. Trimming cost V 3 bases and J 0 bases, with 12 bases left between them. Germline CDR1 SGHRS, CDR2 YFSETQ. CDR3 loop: CASSSSGDMNTEAFF. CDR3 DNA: TGCGCCAGCAGCTCCTCAGGAGATATGAACACTGAAGCTTTCTTT.

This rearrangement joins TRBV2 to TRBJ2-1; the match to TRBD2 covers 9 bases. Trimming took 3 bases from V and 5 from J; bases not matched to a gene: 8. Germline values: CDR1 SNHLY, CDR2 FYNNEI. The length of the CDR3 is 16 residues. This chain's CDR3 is CASSEFGLAGNNEQFF. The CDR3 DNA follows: TGTGCCAGCAGTGAGTTTGGCCTAGCGGGGAACAATGAGCAGTTCTTC.

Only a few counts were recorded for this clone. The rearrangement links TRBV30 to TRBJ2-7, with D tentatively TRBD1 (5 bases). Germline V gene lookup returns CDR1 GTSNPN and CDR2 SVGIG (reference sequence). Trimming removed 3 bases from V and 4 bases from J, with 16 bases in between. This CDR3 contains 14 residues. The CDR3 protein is CAWRPAAGAYEQYF. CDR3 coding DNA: TGTGCCTGGAGACCAGCTGCTGGGGCTTACGAGCAGTACTTC.

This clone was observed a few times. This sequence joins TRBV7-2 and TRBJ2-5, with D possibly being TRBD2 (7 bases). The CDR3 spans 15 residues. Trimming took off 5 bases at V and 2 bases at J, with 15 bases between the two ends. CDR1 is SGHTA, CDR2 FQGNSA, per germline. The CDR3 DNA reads TGTGCCAGCAGCCTATCGGGGGGCGGGCAAGAGACCCAGTACTTC. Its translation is CASSLSGGGQETQYF.